The present TCR beta chain was sequenced within a study of graft-versus-host responses after intestinal transplantation. Study context: Anti-thymocyte globulin served as induction for all recipients, who then took tacrolimus and steroids for 2 to 4 years.

Points on this clone: Its antigen is not identified.

Study-wide findings and caveats: Ileal or blood samples showed some GvH clones first, and such clones were also found in recipient marrow. When patients had graft-donor T cell macrochimerism, their allografts held high graft-versus-host to host-versus-graft clonal ratios.

After removal of 8 bases from V and 5 bases from J, the junction contained 3 bases not matched to a gene. Germline V gives CDR1 SGHVS, CDR2 FNYEAQ. This CDR3 contains 12 residues. This table comes from immunoSEQ multiplex PCR, and its TCRdb copy is limited to in-frame clones, with some not included. Found here are more than 80,000 clones, roughly 89% of them singletons; the top ten hold roughly 0.32%. The TCR comes from a human donor who received an intestinal transplant. Sample: unstimulated CD4+ T cells sorted from spleen or lymph node cells, taken before intestinal transplant. The V gene is TRBV7-6, the J gene TRBJ2-3; 8 bases map to TRBD2. The CDR3 reads CASSGGGDTQYF. For the CDR3, the DNA is TGTGCCAGCTCGGGGGGGGGAGATACGCAGTATTTT.